One and the same sample provided the 16 T cell receptor beta chains below, sequenced in a study of blood T cell repertoires in COVID-19. The protocol was immunoSEQ multiplex PCR, while the TCRdb copy is restricted to in-frame clones and leaves out a portion. Seen here are roughly 21,000 clones, 75% to 90% observed once, and the top ten hold approximately 17%. Source material: peripheral blood. All receptors come from a man aged 65-85 years with active COVID-19.

This chain connects TRBV30 to TRBJ1-5, with 9 bases aligning to TRBD1. Germline V gene sequence: CDR1 GTSNPN, CDR2 SVGIG (reference sequence). This CDR3 spans 15 amino acids. Unmatched junction bases numbered 12, after V lost 3 bases and J lost 9 bases. The CDR3 sequence: CAWSTGGPQLGPQHF. CDR3 nucleotides: TGTGCCTGGAGCACAGGGGGCCCACAATTAGGGCCCCAGCATTTT.

This clone was seen a single time. The chain links TRBV5-6 to TRBJ1-2; a weak D match, TRBD1 (6 bases). This CDR3 contains 14 residues. Germline lookup yields CDR1 SGHDT and CDR2 YYEEEE. The V and J ends lost 0 bases and 4 bases respectively, with 10 bases between them. CDR3 sequence reads: CASSLEVGGYGYTF. CDR3 nucleotide sequence: TGTGCCAGCAGCTTGGAGGTAGGGGGCTATGGCTACACCTTC.

The chain employs TRBV4-2 and TRBJ2-3; D gene ambiguous. This CDR3 spans 15 amino acids. The germline V gene has CDR1 LGHNA and CDR2 YNFKEQ. The V end was cut by 0 bases, the J end by 3 bases, with 10 bases between. The CDR3 DNA reads as TGTGCCAGCAGCCAAGAAGTAAGAGCTACAGATACGCAGTATTTT. Translating gives CASSQEVRATDTQYF.

V and J are TRBV11-3 and TRBJ2-5; the D is unclear. Trimming cost V 1 base and J 2 bases, with 17 bases left between them. The CDR3 runs to 17 residues. CDR1 and CDR2 from the germline V gene are SGHNT and YENEEA. The CDR3 nucleotides are TGTGCCAGCAGCTTAGGTTTTGAGGTCGGCGTTCAAGAGACCCAGTACTTC. Its translation is CASSLGFEVGVQETQYF.

This clone was observed a handful of times. The chain joins TRBV24-1 to TRBJ1-1, with 7 positions matching TRBD1. Germline CDR1 KGHDR, CDR2 SFDVKD. This CDR3 contains 12 residues. V lost 12 bases, J lost 6 bases, and 9 bases stayed unmatched. The CDR3 DNA reads TGTGCCCCGCTGACAGGGCTGGCTGAAGCTTTCTTT. This gives the protein CAPLTGLAEAFF.

This clone came up once. The chain combines TRBV7-8 with TRBJ1-2; 9 nucleotides agree with TRBD1. This CDR3 comprises 16 residues. Germline assignment: CDR1 SGHVS and CDR2 FQNEAQ. The junction had 11 bases not matched to a gene; V was cut back by 5 bases and J by 4 bases. CDR3 sequence: CASSRAPGTGSYGYTF. CDR3 nucleotides: TGTGCCAGCAGCCGAGCACCCGGGACAGGGAGCTATGGCTACACCTTC.

This clone was counted between two and nine times. The V call is TRBV6-6, the J call TRBJ2-1, with D perhaps matching TRBD2 (5 bases). The length of the CDR3 is 14 residues. CDR1 is MNHNY, CDR2 SVGAGI, per germline (reference sequence). The V and J ends lost 0 bases and 4 bases respectively, with 7 bases between them. The CDR3 DNA reads TGTGCCAGCAGTTACTCGCGGGTATACAATGAGCAGTTCTTC. This gives the protein CASSYSRVYNEQFF.

The chain is built from TRBV19 and TRBJ2-2; maybe TRBD1 (5 bases). Germline assignment: CDR1 LNHDA and CDR2 SQIVND (reference sequence). The CDR3 consists of 13 residues. The ends were cut back, 1 base at V and 7 bases at J, with 7 bases in the middle. The CDR3 DNA reads as TGTGCCAGTAGTATAGGGGGCTTCGGGGAGCTGTTTTTT. It specifies CASSIGGFGELFF.

This chain connects TRBV7-9 to TRBJ2-1, with 7 bases fitting TRBD1. The CDR3 extends over 16 amino acids. CDR1 SEHNR and CDR2 FQNEAQ come from the germline V gene (reference sequence). Losses at the gene ends were 5 bases for V and 6 bases for J; bases not matched to a gene: 13. CDR3 region: CASSPLGGSGSNEQFF. The CDR3 nucleotides are TGTGCCAGCAGCCCTCTAGGGGGCAGTGGGAGCAATGAGCAGTTCTTC.

The chain combines TRBV19 with TRBJ1-1, with 10 bases lining up with TRBD1. The CDR3 covers 16 residues. The junction had 10 bases not matched to a gene; V was cut back by 9 bases and J by 0 bases. The germline CDR1 and CDR2 sequences are LNHDA and SQIVND (reference sequence). This chain's CDR3 is CASSDRGQLMNTEAFF. In nucleotides, the CDR3 is TGTGCCAGCTCCGACAGGGGGCAACTGATGAACACTGAAGCTTTCTTT.

The rearrangement uses TRBV30 and TRBJ1-1; no reliable D call. V dropped 1 base and J dropped 4 bases, with 10 bases sitting between them. This CDR3 is built from 13 residues. Germline V gene sequence: CDR1 GTSNPN, CDR2 SVGIG (reference sequence). CDR3 amino acids: CAWSASQVTEAFF. The DNA of the CDR3 is TGTGCCTGGAGTGCATCACAAGTCACTGAAGCTTTCTTT.

The CDR3 region has the DNA TGTGCCAGCAGTTACTCGCGGGGGAACACCGGGGAGCTGTTTTTT. Its translation: CASSYSRGNTGELFF. This chain uses TRBV6-5 with TRBJ2-2, with D maybe TRBD2 (6 bases). From germline, CDR1 is MNHEY and CDR2 SVGAGI. The ends were cut back, 0 bases at V and 1 base at J, with 6 bases in the middle. The CDR3 contains 15 residues.

The chain employs TRBV30 and TRBJ1-6, with 7 bases matching TRBD1. Germline loops: CDR1 GTSNPN, CDR2 SVGIG (reference sequence). The V segment lost 2 bases and the J segment 6 bases; nucleotides outside the gene matches: 10. The CDR3 covers 16 residues. The CDR3 loop is CAWSSLPGQRNSPLHF. CDR3 bases: TGTGCCTGGAGTTCGTTACCGGGACAGCGTAATTCACCCCTCCACTTT.

The chain has TRBV19 and TRBJ1-1, with D unclear. This CDR3 has 15 amino acids. Per germline, CDR1 LNHDA and CDR2 SQIVND (reference sequence). V was clipped by 0 bases and J by 1 base, with 9 bases between them. The CDR3 DNA reads TGTGCCAGTAGTATAGATTTTGGCCGGAACACTGAAGCTTTCTTT. Translated: CASSIDFGRNTEAFF.

This rearrangement joins TRBV30 to TRBJ1-5; D is unclear. CDR1 and CDR2 (germline): GTSNPN, SVGIG (reference sequence). The CDR3 is 14 amino acids. V was trimmed by 3 bases and J by 7 bases, leaving 16 bases between them. The CDR3 region is CAWRGPGRDQPQHF. The DNA for the CDR3 is TGTGCCTGGAGGGGCCCAGGTCGTGACCAGCCCCAGCATTTT.

The J gene is TRBJ2-7, the V gene TRBV5-5; TRBD1 matches 9 bases. The length of the CDR3 is 17 residues. J gave up 8 bases and V 0 bases, and 15 bases lay outside the gene matches. Per germline, CDR1 SGHKS and CDR2 YYEKEE (reference sequence). CDR3: CASSLVLGTGMPTKQYF. DNA for the CDR3: TGTGCCAGCAGCTTGGTATTAGGGACAGGGATGCCTACGAAGCAGTACTTC.